The 32 T cell receptor beta chains given below trace back to one sample, sequenced in a study of T-cell reconstitution after alpha-beta-depleted transplantation in children. The TCRbeta library incorporated unique molecular identifiers. Via MiXCR, TCRdb re-called the PCR reads, giving one row per CDR3 protein. This table has around 360,000 distinct CDR3 sequences, about 9.3% appearing once. This sample comprised PBMCs from the stem cell graft donor, obtained from the stem cell graft. The source of these receptors is a human donor who donated a stem cell graft to a child with acute lymphoblastic leukemia.

This clonotype turned up a few times. The chain carries TRBV6-1 and TRBJ2-1; D could derive from TRBD1 or TRBD2 (5 bases each). The V and J ends lost 6 bases and 11 bases respectively, with 20 bases between them. This CDR3 comprises 14 residues. Germline V gene lookup returns CDR1 MNHNS and CDR2 SASEGT. The CDR3 spells CASSPFNSPGQQFF. In DNA form, the CDR3 reads TGTGCCAGCAGCCCTTTTAACTCACCGGGGCAGCAGTTCTTC.

Only a few counts were recorded for this clonotype. This chain joins TRBV7-2 and TRBJ2-3, with TRBD1 matching 7 bases. Germline CDR1 is SGHTA and CDR2 is FQGNSA. V trimming: 8 bases; J trimming: 2 bases; junction bases outside the gene matches: 13. The CDR3 has 16 amino acids. The CDR3 DNA reads as TGTGCCAGCGAAACAGGGGCTATCCACCTCACAGATACGCAGTATTTT. This codes for CASETGAIHLTDTQYF.

The sample holds many counts of this clonotype. The chain joins TRBV29-1 to TRBJ2-1; maybe TRBD2 (5 bases). This CDR3 spans 11 amino acids. V was shortened by 5 bases and J by 4 bases, with 6 bases between the two germline ends. Germline V CDR1 and CDR2: SQVTM, ANQGSEA. The CDR3 nucleotides are TGCAGCGTTAGGGAGTACAATGAGCAGTTCTTC. It codes for CSVREYNEQFF.

This clonotype was observed a handful of times. The rearrangement links TRBV4-2 to TRBJ1-4; TRBD1 might be the D (5 bases). Trimming pared 2 bases from V and 4 bases from J, leaving 14 bases between. CDR1 and CDR2 from the germline V gene are LGHNA and YNFKEQ. The CDR3 sequence is 16 residues long. CDR3 in DNA: TGTGCCAGCAGCCAATCCATGGGGGGTTTTAATGAAAAACTGTTTTTT. Protein product: CASSQSMGGFNEKLFF.

The rearrangement joins TRBV3-1 to TRBJ2-3; 7 nucleotides agree with TRBD1. V lost 0 bases, J lost 8 bases, and 8 bases stayed unmatched. CDR1 and CDR2 (germline): LGHDT, YNNKEL (reference sequence). CDR3 length: 15 residues. In nucleotides, the CDR3 is TGTGCCAGCAGCCAAGATAAGTTACAGGGGACTACGCAGTATTTT. Encoded protein: CASSQDKLQGTTQYF.

J is TRBJ2-1 and V is TRBV28, with D possibly matching TRBD1 (5 bases). Germline CDR1 reads MDHEN; CDR2 reads SYDVKM. The CDR3 has 12 amino acids. Trimming cost V 6 bases and J 10 bases, with 13 bases left between them. DNA for the CDR3: TGTGCCAGCAGCCTGAGGACAACCGAGCAGTTCTTC. Its protein is CASSLRTTEQFF.

The rearrangement uses TRBV28 and TRBJ2-7, with D possibly called TRBD1 or TRBD2 (6 bases each). Germline V gives CDR1 MDHEN, CDR2 SYDVKM. Between the trimmed V and J ends, which lost 4 bases and 6 bases, there was a span of 16 bases. The CDR3 length is 14 residues. CDR3 DNA: TGTGCCAGCAGTTCCTCGGGGGCCTATCCCGAGCAGTACTTC. Translation: CASSSSGAYPEQYF.

In its sample, this clonotype was seen many times. This chain uses TRBV6-2 or TRBV6-3 with TRBJ1-5; no clear D gene. V dropped 2 bases and J dropped 1 base, with 6 bases sitting between them. The V gene's germline CDR1 is MNHEY and CDR2 SVGEGT. The CDR3 covers 14 residues. The CDR3 loop is CASSYLTSNQPQHF. The CDR3 DNA sequence: TGTGCCAGCAGTTACCTTACGAGCAATCAGCCCCAGCATTTT.

This clonotype was picked up a small number of times. CDR3 sequence: CASSNPKLGTGELFF. In DNA, the CDR3 is TGTGCCAGTAGTAACCCAAAGTTGGGCACCGGGGAGCTGTTTTTT. The gene calls are TRBV19 and TRBJ2-2, with D uncertain. V was clipped by 4 bases and J by 4 bases, with 13 bases between them. The CDR3 spans 15 residues. Germline CDR1 reads LNHDA; CDR2 reads SQIVND (reference sequence).

This clonotype was observed many times. The chain uses TRBV7-8 and TRBJ1-6; unclear D gene. Between the trimmed V and J ends, which lost 1 base and 8 bases, there was a span of 9 bases. The germline V gene has CDR1 SGHVS and CDR2 FQNEAQ. The CDR3 consists of 14 residues. Written as DNA, the CDR3 is TGTGCCAGCAGCTTAGGGCAGTCTTATTCACCCCTCCACTTT. It translates to CASSLGQSYSPLHF.

This clonotype came up a few times. The chain has TRBV5-1 and TRBJ1-2; a weak D match, TRBD1 (5 bases). The CDR3 runs 15 residues. In germline, CDR1 is SGHRS, CDR2 YFSETQ. V lost 4 bases and J 4 bases, leaving 17 bases between the germline ends. CDR3 DNA: TGCGCCAGCAGCCTAGGGACCGATCTCCCCTATGGCTACACCTTC. Residues: CASSLGTDLPYGYTF. The full variable domain, in which reference TRBV5-1 and TRBJ1-2 provide the parts outside the CDR3, is KAGVTQTPRYLIKTRGQQVTLSCSPISGHRSVSWYQQTPGQGLQFLFEYFSETQRNKGNFPGRFSGRQFSNSRSEMNVSTLELGDSALYLCASSLGTDLPYGYTFGSGTRLTVV.

The V call is TRBV5-5, the J call TRBJ1-3; D unresolved. V was trimmed by 0 bases and J by 0 bases, leaving 10 bases between them. The CDR3 loop spans 16 amino acids. Per the germline V gene, CDR1 is SGHKS and CDR2 is YYEKEE (reference sequence). In DNA form, the CDR3 reads TGTGCCAGCAGCTTGGACAAGTTAATCTCTGGAAACACCATATATTTT. Protein: CASSLDKLISGNTIYF.

The chain joins TRBV6-1 to TRBJ2-7, with a possible D match to TRBD2 (6 bases). Germline V lookup: CDR1 MNHNS, CDR2 SASEGT. The CDR3 extends over 13 amino acids. V dropped 6 bases and J dropped 5 bases, with 14 bases sitting between them. CDR3 in amino acids: CASRGTAENEQYF. The CDR3, as DNA: TGTGCCAGCAGAGGGACTGCCGAGAACGAGCAGTACTTC.

In this sample, this clonotype turned up a few times. The CDR3 sequence is CASSQLEDYEQYF. The CDR3 DNA reads as TGTGCCAGCAGCCAACTTGAAGACTACGAGCAGTACTTC. The rearrangement links TRBV14 to TRBJ2-7; D not resolved. The V gene lost 2 bases and the J gene lost 3 bases, with 8 bases spanning the gap. The CDR3 is 13 residues long. CDR1 SGHDN and CDR2 FVKESK come from the germline V gene.

The chain links TRBV7-9 to TRBJ1-6; D is possibly TRBD1 (5 bases). CDR3 length equals 15 residues. CDR1 and CDR2 from the germline V gene are SEHNR and FQNEAQ (reference sequence). Trimming took 8 bases from V and 10 from J, leaving 21 bases between them. This CDR3 is CASAKGGTDGSPLHF. CDR3 DNA: TGTGCCAGCGCTAAAGGAGGGACCGATGGGTCACCCCTCCACTTT.

Here the CDR3 reads CSARRSGSSYNEQFF. Here the CDR3 DNA reads TGCAGTGCTAGAAGAAGCGGGAGCTCCTACAATGAGCAGTTCTTC. The chain combines TRBV20-1 with TRBJ2-1; 8 nucleotides align to TRBD2. The CDR3 totals 15 residues. The ends lost 2 bases at V and 0 bases at J; junction bases unmatched: 3. The germline gives CDR1 DFQATT, CDR2 SNEGSKA (reference sequence).

This clonotype was observed a handful of times. The V call is TRBV12-3 or TRBV12-4, the J call TRBJ1-5; D gene unclear. This CDR3 spans 13 amino acids. V lost 5 bases and J 9 bases, leaving 14 bases between the germline ends. CDR3 region: CASSPGLGGPQHF. The CDR3 DNA reads as TGTGCCAGCAGTCCCGGTCTCGGCGGGCCCCAGCATTTT.

The rearrangement links TRBV13 to TRBJ2-1; 7 bases map to TRBD2. The CDR3 sequence is 15 residues long. The germline V gene has CDR1 PRHDT and CDR2 FYEKMQ (reference sequence). V lost 2 bases and J lost 0; bases outside the gene matches: 1. The CDR3 loop reads CASSLRTSSYNEQFF. Written as DNA, the CDR3 is TGTGCCAGCAGCTTACGGACTAGCTCCTACAATGAGCAGTTCTTC. The full variable domain, its missing parts supplied by reference TRBV13 and TRBJ2-1, is AAGVIQSPRHLIKEKRETATLKCYPIPRHDTVYWYQQGPGQDPQFLISFYEKMQSDKGSIPDRFSAQQFSDYHSELNMSSLELGDSALYFCASSLRTSSYNEQFFGPGTRLTVL.

This clonotype was found a few times. The genes are TRBV4-3 and TRBJ2-7; D is unresolved. This CDR3 contains 14 residues. The germline V gene encodes CDR1 LGHNA and CDR2 YSLEER. V lost 2 bases, J lost 3 bases, and 11 bases lay in between. The CDR3 bases are TGCGCCAGCAGCCAATATGGCGGAAACTACGAGCAGTACTTC. Amino acids: CASSQYGGNYEQYF.

The chain combines TRBV6-1 with TRBJ1-5; D perhaps matches TRBD1 (5 bases). This CDR3 has 13 residues. Trimming took off 8 bases at V and 3 bases at J, with 11 bases between the two ends. Germline CDR1 reads MNHNS; CDR2 reads SASEGT. In DNA form, the CDR3 reads TGTGCCAGCGCGGGGGGGTACAATCAGCCCCAGCATTTT. Its protein product is CASAGGYNQPQHF.

This chain joins TRBV7-6 and TRBJ1-1; maybe TRBD1 (6 bases). V dropped 4 bases and J dropped 6 bases, with 18 bases sitting between them. Germline CDR1 reads SGHVS; CDR2 reads FNYEAQ. This CDR3 comprises 15 residues. In DNA form, the CDR3 reads TGTGCCAGCAGCTCCCAAGTGGGACAACTCTCTGAAGCTTTCTTT. This sequence encodes CASSSQVGQLSEAFF.

This clonotype was seen repeatedly, ten times or more. This chain uses TRBV5-1 with TRBJ2-7, with D uncertain. Looked up from germline, CDR1 is SGHRS and CDR2 is YFSETQ. CDR3 size: 13 residues. V shed 4 bases and J shed 2 bases, with 10 bases lying between them. CDR3 sequence (DNA): TGCGCCAGCAGCATCGTTGGGGCCTACGAGCAGTACTTC. Translation gives CASSIVGAYEQYF.

This clonotype was observed a handful of times. One junction end does not reproduce the germline sequence, and a read error may be involved. The genes are TRBV28 and TRBJ2-7; a possible D gene is TRBD2 (6 bases). The CDR3 has 13 residues. Looked up from germline, CDR1 is MDHEN and CDR2 is SYDVKM. For the CDR3, the DNA is TGTGCCAGCAGTCCCGGTAGCGGTTACGCGCAGTACTTC. Translated, it gives CASSPGSGYAQYF.

This clonotype was observed a handful of times. This sequence joins TRBV20-1 and TRBJ1-1, with D possibly TRBD1 on 6 matching bases. Trimming took off 5 bases at V and 4 bases at J, with 8 bases between the two ends. This CDR3 has 11 amino acids. In germline, CDR1 is DFQATT, CDR2 SNEGSKA (reference sequence). CDR3 protein: CSAVDSTEAFF. CDR3 DNA sequence: TGCAGTGCTGTGGACAGCACTGAAGCTTTCTTT.

This chain connects TRBV7-2 to TRBJ1-3; D is possibly TRBD1 (5 bases). The CDR3 is 13 residues long. Germline values: CDR1 SGHTA, CDR2 FQGNSA. The V end was cut by 2 bases, the J end by 8 bases, with 10 bases between. CDR3 in amino acids: CASSLTGGHTIYF. The CDR3 DNA sequence: TGTGCCAGCAGCTTAACCGGGGGACACACCATATATTTT.

This clonotype has more than one count but fewer than ten. The chain uses TRBV7-2 and TRBJ1-5; a weak D match, TRBD1 (5 bases). The CDR3 loop spans 17 amino acids. The germline CDR1 and CDR2 sequences are SGHTA and FQGNSA. V lost 5 bases to trimming and J lost 1 base, with 18 bases between them. The DNA for the CDR3 is TGTGCCAGCAGCCCAAGTCGGGGGATGGCGAGCAATCAGCCCCAGCATTTT. Protein product: CASSPSRGMASNQPQHF.

The chain is built from TRBV5-1 and TRBJ2-1; the D gene is possibly TRBD2 (6 bases). The CDR3 runs to 14 residues. Trimming took off 3 bases at V and 7 bases at J, with 14 bases between the two ends. Germline V gene lookup returns CDR1 SGHRS and CDR2 YFSETQ. The CDR3, as DNA: TGCGCCAGCAGCTGGAGGGCAGAGTTTAATGAGCAGTTCTTC. Translation gives CASSWRAEFNEQFF. Full variable domain (rest looked up from reference TRBV5-1 and TRBJ2-1): KAGVTQTPRYLIKTRGQQVTLSCSPISGHRSVSWYQQTPGQGLQFLFEYFSETQRNKGNFPGRFSGRQFSNSRSEMNVSTLELGDSALYLCASSWRAEFNEQFFGPGTRLTVL.

The table lists this clonotype with a few counts. The chain joins TRBV7-2 to TRBJ2-5; unclear D gene. V lost 1 base and J 1 base, leaving 10 bases between the germline ends. Germline-derived CDR1 and CDR2 are SGHTA and FQGNSA. The CDR3 runs to 15 residues. The DNA for the CDR3 is TGTGCCAGCAGCTTAGATTGGCAAGTCCAAGAGACCCAGTACTTC. Protein product: CASSLDWQVQETQYF.

This clonotype was detected a few times. The chain carries TRBV4-1 and TRBJ2-7, with unresolved D. CDR3 size: 14 residues. Trimming left V 1 base short and J 3 bases short, with 10 bases between. Per the germline V gene, CDR1 is MGHRA and CDR2 is YSYEKL. In nucleotides, the CDR3 is TGCGCCAGCAGCCAAGTAAAGGGCGACTACGAGCAGTACTTC. This codes for CASSQVKGDYEQYF.

The V gene is TRBV6-5, the J gene TRBJ2-3, with a possible D match to TRBD2 (6 bases). Germline-derived CDR1 and CDR2 are MNHEY and SVGAGI. This CDR3 is built from 14 residues. V was trimmed by 1 base and J by 2 bases, leaving 7 bases between them. CDR3 DNA sequence: TGTGCCAGCAGTTACTGGGACTCCACAGATACGCAGTATTTT. This translates into CASSYWDSTDTQYF.

In this sample, this clonotype turned up a few times. The chain joins TRBV6-1 to TRBJ2-1; tentative D call: TRBD1 (5 bases). The germline V gene has CDR1 MNHNS and CDR2 SASEGT. The CDR3 extends over 15 amino acids. V lost 6 bases, J lost 1 base, and 13 bases lay in between. In DNA form, the CDR3 reads TGTGCCAGCAGCGCTACAGGAAATTCCTACAATGAGCAGTTCTTC. Its translation is CASSATGNSYNEQFF.

The sample holds many counts of this clonotype. The chain couples TRBV12-3 or TRBV12-4 to TRBJ1-1, with 7 nucleotides matching TRBD1. The CDR3 is 11 amino acids. V gave up 10 bases and J gave up 8 bases; unmatched junction bases: 7. CDR3: CATRTRGEAFF. In DNA, the CDR3 is TGTGCCACCAGAACCAGGGGGGAAGCTTTCTTT.